A single T cell receptor (beta chain) is shown here with its context. This CDR3 contains 17 residues. Produced via immunoSEQ multiplex PCR; TCRdb's table is partial and in-frame only. The sample carries 45,000 to 50,000 clones, more than 65% recorded once. The data derive from a study of OX40 agonist ivuxolimab in advanced cancers. The material sequenced was CD4+ or CD8+ T cells sorted from blood, taken in a trial of the OX40 agonist ivuxolimab. The chain carries TRBV12-1 and TRBJ2-2; TRBD1, the D gene given by the table, was not confirmed from the DNA. TRBV12-1 is a listed pseudogene. This clonotype was sampled from an adult with an advanced solid tumor such as melanoma, head and neck, liver or kidney cancer. The CDR3 coding sequence is TGTGCCAGCAGCCCCCTGCTTTCGGCAGGCAACACCGGGGAGCTGTTTTTT. This codes for CASSPLLSAGNTGELFF.